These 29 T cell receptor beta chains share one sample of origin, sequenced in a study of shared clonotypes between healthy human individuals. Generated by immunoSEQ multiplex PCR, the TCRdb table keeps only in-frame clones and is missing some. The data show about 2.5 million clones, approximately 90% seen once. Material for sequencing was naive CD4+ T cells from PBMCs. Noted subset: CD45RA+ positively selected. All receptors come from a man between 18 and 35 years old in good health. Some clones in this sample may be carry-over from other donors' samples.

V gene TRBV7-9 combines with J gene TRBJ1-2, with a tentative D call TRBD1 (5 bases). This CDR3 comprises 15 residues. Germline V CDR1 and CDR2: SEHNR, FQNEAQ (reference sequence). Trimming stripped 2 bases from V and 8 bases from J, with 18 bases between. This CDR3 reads CASSLRPQGGEGYTF. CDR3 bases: TGTGCCAGCAGCTTACGGCCCCAGGGCGGCGAAGGCTACACCTTC.

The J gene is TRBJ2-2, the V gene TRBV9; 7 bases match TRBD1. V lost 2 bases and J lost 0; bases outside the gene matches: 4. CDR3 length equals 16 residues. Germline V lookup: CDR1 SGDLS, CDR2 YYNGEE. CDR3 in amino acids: CASSVRGQPNTGELFF. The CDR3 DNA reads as TGTGCCAGCAGCGTTAGGGGACAGCCGAACACCGGGGAGCTGTTTTTT. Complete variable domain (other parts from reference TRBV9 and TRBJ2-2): DSGVTQTPKHLITATGQRVTLRCSPRSGDLSVYWYQQSLDQGLQFLIQYYNGEERAKGNILERFSAQQFPDLHSELNLSSLELGDSALYFCASSVRGQPNTGELFFGEGSRLTVL.

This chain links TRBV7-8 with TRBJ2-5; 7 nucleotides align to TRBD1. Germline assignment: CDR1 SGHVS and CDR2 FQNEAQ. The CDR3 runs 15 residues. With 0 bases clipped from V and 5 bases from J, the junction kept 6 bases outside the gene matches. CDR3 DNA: TGTGCCAGCAGCTTAGCATACAGGGGCAGGGAGACCCAGTACTTC. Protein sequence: CASSLAYRGRETQYF.

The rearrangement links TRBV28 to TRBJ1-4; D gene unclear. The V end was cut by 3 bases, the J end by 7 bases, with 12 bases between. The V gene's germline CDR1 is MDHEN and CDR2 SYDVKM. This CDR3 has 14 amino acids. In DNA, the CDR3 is TGTGCCAGCAGTTTGGACCGACTACGTGAAAAACTGTTTTTT. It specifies CASSLDRLREKLFF.

CDR3 nucleotides: TGTGCCAGCAGCTATGGAGGTGAGCAGTTCTTC. Residues: CASSYGGEQFF. V is TRBV5-6 and J is TRBJ2-1; the D gene is possibly TRBD2 (5 bases). Trimming removed 3 bases at V and 9 bases at J, with 7 bases between. The CDR3 length is 11 residues. Germline CDR1 and CDR2: SGHDT and YYEEEE.

The CDR3 coding sequence is TGTGCCAGCAGTTTTAGTAGTGTAACATATAATAGCAATCAGCCCCAGCATTTT. Translation gives CASSFSSVTYNSNQPQHF. The gene calls are TRBV28 and TRBJ1-5, with D unresolved. The CDR3 extends over 18 amino acids. Per germline, CDR1 MDHEN and CDR2 SYDVKM. V was trimmed by 3 bases and J by 0 bases, leaving 18 bases between them.

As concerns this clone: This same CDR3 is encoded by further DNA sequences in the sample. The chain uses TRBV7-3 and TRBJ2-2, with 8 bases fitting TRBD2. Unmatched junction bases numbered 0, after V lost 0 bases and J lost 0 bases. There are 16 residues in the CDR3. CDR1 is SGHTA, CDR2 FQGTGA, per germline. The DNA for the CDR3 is TGTGCCAGCAGCTTAACTAGCGGGACGAACACCGGGGAGCTGTTTTTT. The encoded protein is CASSLTSGTNTGELFF.

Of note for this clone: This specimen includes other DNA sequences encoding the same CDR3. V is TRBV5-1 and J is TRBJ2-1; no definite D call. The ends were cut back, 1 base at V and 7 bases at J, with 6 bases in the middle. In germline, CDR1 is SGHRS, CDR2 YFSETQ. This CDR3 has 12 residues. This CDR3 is CASSLRQNEQFF. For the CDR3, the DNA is TGCGCCAGCAGCTTGCGGCAAAATGAGCAGTTCTTC.

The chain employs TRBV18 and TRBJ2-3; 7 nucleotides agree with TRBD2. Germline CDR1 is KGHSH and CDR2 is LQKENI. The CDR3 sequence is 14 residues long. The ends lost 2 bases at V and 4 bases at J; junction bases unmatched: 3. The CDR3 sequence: CASSPVTSADTQYF. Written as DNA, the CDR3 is TGTGCCAGCTCACCAGTCACTAGCGCAGATACGCAGTATTTT.

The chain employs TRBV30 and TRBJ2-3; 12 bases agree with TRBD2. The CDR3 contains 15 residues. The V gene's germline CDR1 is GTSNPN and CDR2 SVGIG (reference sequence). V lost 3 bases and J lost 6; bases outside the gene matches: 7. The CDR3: CAWSPLAGGRDTQYF. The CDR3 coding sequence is TGTGCCTGGAGCCCCCTAGCGGGGGGGCGGGATACGCAGTATTTT.

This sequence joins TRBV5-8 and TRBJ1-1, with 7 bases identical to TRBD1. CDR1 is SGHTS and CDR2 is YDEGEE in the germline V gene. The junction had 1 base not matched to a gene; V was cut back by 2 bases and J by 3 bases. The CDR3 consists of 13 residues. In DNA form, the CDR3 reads TGTGCCAGCAGCTTCGACAGGGACACTGAAGCTTTCTTT. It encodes CASSFDRDTEAFF.

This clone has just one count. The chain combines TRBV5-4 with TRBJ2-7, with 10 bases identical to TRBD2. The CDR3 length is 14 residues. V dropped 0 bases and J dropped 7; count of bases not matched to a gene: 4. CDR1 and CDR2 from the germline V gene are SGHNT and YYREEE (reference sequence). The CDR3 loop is CASSLAATSGEQYF. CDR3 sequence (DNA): TGTGCCAGCAGCTTGGCAGCGACTAGCGGGGAGCAGTACTTC.

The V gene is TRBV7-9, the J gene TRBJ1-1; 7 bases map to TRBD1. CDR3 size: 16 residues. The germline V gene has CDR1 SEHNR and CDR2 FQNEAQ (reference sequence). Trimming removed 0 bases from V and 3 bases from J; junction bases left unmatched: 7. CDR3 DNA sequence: TGTGCCAGCAGCTTAGCGGGAAAGGGGGCGTACACTGAAGCTTTCTTT. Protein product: CASSLAGKGAYTEAFF.

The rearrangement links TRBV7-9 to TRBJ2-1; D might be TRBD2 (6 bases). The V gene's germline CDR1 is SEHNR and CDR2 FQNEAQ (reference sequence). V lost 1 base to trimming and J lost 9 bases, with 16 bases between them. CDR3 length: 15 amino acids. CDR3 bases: TGTGCCAGCAGCTTAGGTTCGGGGGAGGAGTTTGAGCAGTTCTTC. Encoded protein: CASSLGSGEEFEQFF.

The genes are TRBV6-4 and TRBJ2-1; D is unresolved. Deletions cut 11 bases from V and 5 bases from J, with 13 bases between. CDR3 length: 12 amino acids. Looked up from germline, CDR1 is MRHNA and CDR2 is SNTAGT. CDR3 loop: CAGPIGNNEQFF. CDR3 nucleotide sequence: TGTGCCGGACCTATAGGAAACAATGAGCAGTTCTTC.

This CDR3 reads CAISESWDSGQETQYF. The CDR3 nucleotides read TGTGCCATCAGTGAGTCCTGGGATAGCGGCCAAGAGACCCAGTACTTC. This sequence joins TRBV10-3 and TRBJ2-5, with D tentatively TRBD2 (6 bases). V was trimmed by 0 bases and J by 1 base, leaving 12 bases between them. Germline assignment: CDR1 ENHRY and CDR2 SYGVKD. The CDR3 has 16 residues.

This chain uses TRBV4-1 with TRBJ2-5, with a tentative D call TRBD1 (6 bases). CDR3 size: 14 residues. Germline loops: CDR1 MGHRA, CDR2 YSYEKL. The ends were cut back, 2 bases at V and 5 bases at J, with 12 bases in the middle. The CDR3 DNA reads TGCGCCAGCAGCCAACACAGGGAGATGGAGACCCAGTACTTC. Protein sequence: CASSQHREMETQYF.

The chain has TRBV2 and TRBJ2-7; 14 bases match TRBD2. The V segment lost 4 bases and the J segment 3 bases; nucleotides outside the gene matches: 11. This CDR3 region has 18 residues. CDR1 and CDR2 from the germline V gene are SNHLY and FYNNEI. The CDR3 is CASSVHGGTSGSIYEQYF. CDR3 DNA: TGTGCCAGCAGTGTTCATGGGGGGACTAGCGGGAGTATCTACGAGCAGTACTTC. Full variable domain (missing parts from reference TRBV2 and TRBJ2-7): EPEVTQTPSHQVTQMGQEVILRCVPISNHLYFYWYRQILGQKVEFLVSFYNNEISEKSEIFDDQFSVERPDGSNFTLKIRSTKLEDSAMYFCASSVHGGTSGSIYEQYFGPGTRLTVT.

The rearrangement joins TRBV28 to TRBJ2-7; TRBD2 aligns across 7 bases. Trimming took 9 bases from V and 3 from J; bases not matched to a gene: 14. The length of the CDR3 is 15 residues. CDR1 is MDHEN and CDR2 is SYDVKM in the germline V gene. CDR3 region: CASTGLGAANYEQYF. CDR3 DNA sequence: TGTGCCAGTACCGGACTAGGGGCGGCTAACTACGAGCAGTACTTC.

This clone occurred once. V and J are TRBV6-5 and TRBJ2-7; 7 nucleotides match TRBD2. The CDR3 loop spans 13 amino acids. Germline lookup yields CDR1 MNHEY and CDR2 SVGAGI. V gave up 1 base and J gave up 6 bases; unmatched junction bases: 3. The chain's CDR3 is CASSYYGGGEQYF. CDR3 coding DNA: TGTGCCAGCAGTTACTATGGGGGGGGCGAGCAGTACTTC.

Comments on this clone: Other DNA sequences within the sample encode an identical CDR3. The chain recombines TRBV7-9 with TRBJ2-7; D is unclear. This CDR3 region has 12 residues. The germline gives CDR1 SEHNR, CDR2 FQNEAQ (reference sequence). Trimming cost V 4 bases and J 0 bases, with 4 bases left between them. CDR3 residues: CASSSRSYEQYF. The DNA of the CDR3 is TGTGCCAGCAGCTCGCGCTCCTACGAGCAGTACTTC.

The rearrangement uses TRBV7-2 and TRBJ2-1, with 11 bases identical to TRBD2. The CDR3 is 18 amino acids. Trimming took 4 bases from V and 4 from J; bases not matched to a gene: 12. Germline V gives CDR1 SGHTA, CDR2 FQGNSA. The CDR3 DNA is TGTGCCAGCAGCTCCCGACGACTAGCGGGAAGAGGGTACAATGAGCAGTTCTTC. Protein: CASSSRRLAGRGYNEQFF. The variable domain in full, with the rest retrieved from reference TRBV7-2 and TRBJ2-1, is GAGVSQSPSNKVTEKGKDVELRCDPISGHTALYWYRQSLGQGLEFLIYFQGNSAPDKSGLPSDRFSAERTGGSVSTLTIQRTQQEDSAVYLCASSSRRLAGRGYNEQFFGPGTRLTVL.

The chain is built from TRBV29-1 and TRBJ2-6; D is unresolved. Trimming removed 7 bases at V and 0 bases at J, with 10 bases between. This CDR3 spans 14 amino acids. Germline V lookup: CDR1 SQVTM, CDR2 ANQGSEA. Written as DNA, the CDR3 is TGCAGCGGCCTTGTTGGCTCTGGGGCCAACGTCCTGACTTTC. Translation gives CSGLVGSGANVLTF.

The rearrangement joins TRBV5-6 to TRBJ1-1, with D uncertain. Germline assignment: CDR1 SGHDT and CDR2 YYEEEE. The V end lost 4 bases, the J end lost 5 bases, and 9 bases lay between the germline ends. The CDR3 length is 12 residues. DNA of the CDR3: TGTGCCAGCAGCGACGATGAGACTGAAGCTTTCTTT. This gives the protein CASSDDETEAFF. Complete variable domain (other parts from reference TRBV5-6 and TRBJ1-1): DAGVTQSPTHLIKTRGQQVTLRCSPKSGHDTVSWYQQALGQGPQFIFQYYEEEERQRGNFPDRFSGHQFPNYSSELNVNALLLGDSALYLCASSDDETEAFFGQGTRLTVV.

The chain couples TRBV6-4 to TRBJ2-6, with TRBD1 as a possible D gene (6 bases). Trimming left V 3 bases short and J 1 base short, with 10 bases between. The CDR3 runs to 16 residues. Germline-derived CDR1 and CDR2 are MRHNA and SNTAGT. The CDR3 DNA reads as TGTGCCAGCAGTGATATAGGGGGATCTGGGGCCAACGTCCTGACTTTC. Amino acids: CASSDIGGSGANVLTF.

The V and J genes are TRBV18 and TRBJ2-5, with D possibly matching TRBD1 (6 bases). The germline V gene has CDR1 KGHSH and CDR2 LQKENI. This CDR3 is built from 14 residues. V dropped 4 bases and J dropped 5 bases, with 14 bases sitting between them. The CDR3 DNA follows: TGTGCCAGCTCACTACAGGGTGGCGGGGAGACCCAGTACTTC. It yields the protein CASSLQGGGETQYF.

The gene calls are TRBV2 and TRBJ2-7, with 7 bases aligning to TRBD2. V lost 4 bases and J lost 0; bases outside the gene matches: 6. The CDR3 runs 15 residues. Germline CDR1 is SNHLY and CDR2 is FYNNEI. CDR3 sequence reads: CASSGRASGSYEQYF. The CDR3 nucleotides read TGTGCCAGCAGTGGGCGGGCTAGCGGCTCCTACGAGCAGTACTTC.

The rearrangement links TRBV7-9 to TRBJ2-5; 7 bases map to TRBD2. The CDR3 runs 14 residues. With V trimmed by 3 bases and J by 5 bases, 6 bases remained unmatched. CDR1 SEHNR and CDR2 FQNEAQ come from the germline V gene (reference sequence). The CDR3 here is CASSLGGIEETQYF. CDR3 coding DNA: TGTGCCAGCAGCTTGGGAGGGATCGAGGAGACCCAGTACTTC. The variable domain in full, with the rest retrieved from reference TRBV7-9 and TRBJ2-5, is DTGVSQNPRHKITKRGQNVTFRCDPISEHNRLYWYRQTLGQGPEFLTYFQNEAQLEKSRLLSDRFSAERPKGSFSTLEIQRTEQGDSAMYLCASSLGGIEETQYFGPGTRLLVL.

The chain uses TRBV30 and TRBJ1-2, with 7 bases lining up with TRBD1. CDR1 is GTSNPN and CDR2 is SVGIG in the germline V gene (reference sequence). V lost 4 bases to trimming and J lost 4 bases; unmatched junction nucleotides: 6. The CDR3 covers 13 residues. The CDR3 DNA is TGTGCCTGGACGACAGGGTTTACCTATGGCTACACCTTC. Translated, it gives CAWTTGFTYGYTF. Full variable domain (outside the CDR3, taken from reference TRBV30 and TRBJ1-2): SQTIHQWPATLVQPVGSPLSLECTVEGTSNPNLYWYRQAAGRGLQLLFYSVGIGQISSEVPQNLSASRPQDRQFILSSKKLLLSDSGFYLCAWTTGFTYGYTFGSGTRLTVV.